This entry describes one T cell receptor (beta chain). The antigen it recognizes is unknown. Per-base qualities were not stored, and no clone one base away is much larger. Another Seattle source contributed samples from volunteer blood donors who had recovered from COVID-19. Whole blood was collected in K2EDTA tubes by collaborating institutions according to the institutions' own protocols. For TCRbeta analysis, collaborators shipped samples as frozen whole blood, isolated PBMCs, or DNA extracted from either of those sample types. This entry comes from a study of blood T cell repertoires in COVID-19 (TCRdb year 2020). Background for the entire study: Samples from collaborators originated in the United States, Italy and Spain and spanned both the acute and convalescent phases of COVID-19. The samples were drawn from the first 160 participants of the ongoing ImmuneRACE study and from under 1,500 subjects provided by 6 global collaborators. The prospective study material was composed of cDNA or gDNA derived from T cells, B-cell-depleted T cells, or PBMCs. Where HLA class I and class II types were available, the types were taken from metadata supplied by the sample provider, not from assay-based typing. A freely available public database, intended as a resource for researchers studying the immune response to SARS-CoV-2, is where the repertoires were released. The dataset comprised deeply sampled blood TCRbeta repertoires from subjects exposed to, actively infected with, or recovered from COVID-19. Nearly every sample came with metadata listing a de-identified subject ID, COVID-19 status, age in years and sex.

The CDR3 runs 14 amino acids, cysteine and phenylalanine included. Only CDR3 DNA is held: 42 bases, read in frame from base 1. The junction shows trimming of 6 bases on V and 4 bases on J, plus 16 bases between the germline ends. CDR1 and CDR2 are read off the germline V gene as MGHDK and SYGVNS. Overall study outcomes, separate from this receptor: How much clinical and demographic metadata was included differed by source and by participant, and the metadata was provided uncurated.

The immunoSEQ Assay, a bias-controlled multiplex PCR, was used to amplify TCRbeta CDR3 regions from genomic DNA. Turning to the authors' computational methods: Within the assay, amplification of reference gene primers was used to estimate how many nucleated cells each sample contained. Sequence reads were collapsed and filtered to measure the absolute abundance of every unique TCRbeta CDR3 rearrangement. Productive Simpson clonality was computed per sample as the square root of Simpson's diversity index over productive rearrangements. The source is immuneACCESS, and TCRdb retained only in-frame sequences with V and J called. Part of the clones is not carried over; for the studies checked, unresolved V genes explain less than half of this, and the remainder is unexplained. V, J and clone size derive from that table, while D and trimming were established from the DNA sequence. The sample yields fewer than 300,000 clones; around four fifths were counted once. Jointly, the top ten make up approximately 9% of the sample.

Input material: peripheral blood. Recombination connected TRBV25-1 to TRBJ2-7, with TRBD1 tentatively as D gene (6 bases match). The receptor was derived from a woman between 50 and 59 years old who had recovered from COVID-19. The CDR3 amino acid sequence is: CASRPTGKRYEQYF. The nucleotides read TGTGCCAGCAGGCCTACAGGGAAGAGGTACGAGCAGTACTTC.